The rows below give T cell receptor beta chains drawn from one sample of a study of PD-L1 blockade in urothelial cancer. TCRdb keeps only in-frame clones here, not all; method: immunoSEQ multiplex PCR. This sample has some 35,000 clones, with about 79% found just once. Sequences were derived from PBMCs, sampled around atezolizumab (anti-PD-L1) treatment. Every receptor here comes from a man between 60 and 70 years old with urothelial cancer. The CDR3 runs from the conserved cysteine through the conserved F or W. The D gene is left open where the match is weak. For some rows the clone size is stated as once, few or many, or as a class when expanded; others skip it.

J gene: TRBJ2-5
V gene: TRBV4-1
clone size: -
D gene: TRBD1
CDR3 protein: CASSLRQGGIQETQYF
CDR3 DNA: TGCGCCAGCAGCCTTCGACAGGGGGGGATTCAAGAGACCCAGTACTTC

J gene: TRBJ1-2
V gene: TRBV19
clone size: -
D gene: TRBD1
CDR3 protein: CASSTSRQGLGYTF
CDR3 DNA: TGTGCCAGTAGTACGAGCCGACAGGGGCTCGGCTACACCTTC

J gene: TRBJ2-5
V gene: TRBV6-5
clone size: -
D gene: TRBD2
CDR3 protein: CASSRGLNGETQYF
CDR3 DNA: TGTGCCAGCAGCCGGGGACTAAACGGGGAGACCCAGTACTTC

J gene: TRBJ2-3
V gene: TRBV4-2
clone size: once
D gene: -
CDR3 protein: CASTPIGATDTQYF
CDR3 DNA: TGTGCCAGCACCCCCATAGGGGCAACAGATACGCAGTATTTT

J gene: TRBJ2-5
V gene: TRBV19
clone size: -
D gene: -
CDR3 protein: CASSIDRLGETQYF
CDR3 DNA: TGTGCCAGTAGTATCGACAGGTTAGGGGAGACCCAGTACTTC

J gene: TRBJ2-7
V gene: TRBV2
clone size: -
D gene: TRBD2
CDR3 protein: CASRKTSGGSYEQYF
CDR3 DNA: TGTGCCAGCAGGAAGACTAGCGGGGGCTCCTACGAGCAGTACTTC

J gene: TRBJ2-3
V gene: TRBV19
clone size: -
D gene: -
CDR3 protein: CASSITGVRDTQYF
CDR3 DNA: TGTGCCAGTAGTATTACGGGGGTGAGAGATACGCAGTATTTT

J gene: TRBJ2-7
V gene: TRBV28
clone size: -
D gene: TRBD1
CDR3 protein: CASSRQGLFYEQYF
CDR3 DNA: TGTGCCAGCAGTCGACAGGGTCTCTTTTACGAGCAGTACTTC

J gene: TRBJ2-7
V gene: TRBV5-1
clone size: -
D gene: -
CDR3 protein: CASSSIGGSEITGYEQYF
CDR3 DNA: TGCGCCAGCAGCTCAATAGGAGGGTCTGAGATCACGGGATACGAGCAGTACTTC

J gene: TRBJ1-5
V gene: TRBV19
clone size: -
D gene: -
CDR3 protein: CASSWMAGHQPQHF
CDR3 DNA: TGTGCCAGTAGTTGGATGGCAGGGCATCAGCCCCAGCATTTT

J gene: TRBJ1-1
V gene: TRBV4-1
clone size: once
D gene: -
CDR3 protein: CASSLPTTEAFF
CDR3 DNA: TGCGCCAGCAGCCTACCGACTACTGAAGCTTTCTTT

J gene: TRBJ1-3
V gene: TRBV13
clone size: -
D gene: -
CDR3 protein: CASSWWGDPSGNTIYF
CDR3 DNA: TGTGCCAGCAGCTGGTGGGGGGATCCCTCTGGAAACACCATATATTTT

J gene: TRBJ1-1
V gene: TRBV30
clone size: -
D gene: -
CDR3 protein: CAWTMDRPIEAFF
CDR3 DNA: TGTGCCTGGACCATGGACAGACCGATTGAAGCTTTCTTT

J gene: TRBJ2-3
V gene: TRBV19
clone size: -
D gene: -
CDR3 protein: CASSIGGGWNTQYF
CDR3 DNA: TGTGCCAGTAGTATAGGGGGGGGCTGGAATACGCAGTATTTT

J gene: TRBJ2-5
V gene: TRBV7-7
clone size: -
D gene: TRBD1
CDR3 protein: CASSQDRGETQYF
CDR3 DNA: TGTGCCAGCAGCCAGGACAGGGGAGAGACCCAGTACTTC

J gene: TRBJ2-2
V gene: TRBV4-2
clone size: -
D gene: -
CDR3 protein: CASSQEGGVGTGELFF
CDR3 DNA: TGTGCCAGCAGCCAAGAAGGCGGGGTTGGGACCGGGGAGCTGTTTTTT

J gene: TRBJ2-7
V gene: TRBV5-6
clone size: -
D gene: TRBD1
CDR3 protein: CASSLVGQGFEQYF
CDR3 DNA: TGTGCCAGCAGCTTGGTGGGACAGGGGTTTGAGCAGTACTTC

J gene: TRBJ1-6
V gene: TRBV5-1
clone size: once
D gene: -
CDR3 protein: CASSVGERGSPLHF
CDR3 DNA: TGCGCCAGCAGCGTGGGAGAAAGGGGCTCACCCCTCCACTTT

J gene: TRBJ2-7
V gene: TRBV5-1
clone size: -
D gene: -
CDR3 protein: CASSPPDRNGMFREQYF
CDR3 DNA: TGCGCCAGCAGCCCTCCTGACAGGAATGGTATGTTCCGGGAGCAGTACTTC

J gene: TRBJ2-7
V gene: TRBV28
clone size: -
D gene: -
CDR3 protein: CASNRGTADEQYF
CDR3 DNA: TGTGCCAGCAACCGGGGGACAGCAGACGAGCAGTACTTC

J gene: TRBJ2-7
V gene: TRBV28
clone size: -
D gene: TRBD1
CDR3 protein: CASSQNRGFVYEQYF
CDR3 DNA: TGTGCCAGCAGTCAAAACAGGGGATTTGTCTACGAGCAGTACTTC

J gene: TRBJ1-6
V gene: TRBV19
clone size: few
D gene: -
CDR3 protein: CASSQQGNSPLHF
CDR3 DNA: TGTGCCAGTAGTCAACAGGGTAATTCACCCCTCCACTTT

J gene: TRBJ1-1
V gene: TRBV30
clone size: -
D gene: -
CDR3 protein: CAWSDRNTEAFF
CDR3 DNA: TGTGCCTGGTCCGACAGAAACACTGAAGCTTTCTTT

J gene: TRBJ1-3
V gene: TRBV5-1
clone size: -
D gene: TRBD1
CDR3 protein: CASSLDPGGGNTIYF
CDR3 DNA: TGCGCCAGCAGCTTGGATCCAGGGGGAGGAAACACCATATATTTT

J gene: TRBJ1-1
V gene: TRBV2
clone size: few
D gene: -
CDR3 protein: CASRADRNTEAFF
CDR3 DNA: TGTGCCAGCAGGGCGGACAGGAACACTGAAGCTTTCTTT